This record looks at one T cell receptor (beta chain) sequence and its context. Looked up from germline, CDR1 is LNHNV and CDR2 is YYDKDF (reference sequence). The V segment lost 0 bases and the J segment 3 bases; nucleotides outside the gene matches: 12. The CDR3 consists of 18 residues. These data are taken from a study of T cell changes during pregnancy in multiple sclerosis. Repertoires were generated with immunoSEQ multiplex PCR, while TCRdb's copy carries only in-frame clones and drops some. Here the sample spans approximately 61,000 clones, roughly 90% being singletons. The sequence was collected from a female donor in good health, enrolled as a control in a pregnancy study. This specimen was peripheral blood, taken after pregnancy. The chain couples TRBV15 to TRBJ2-7; TRBD2 agrees at 9 bases. The CDR3 here is CATSRDRSGGASIYEQYF. The CDR3 DNA reads as TGTGCCACCAGCAGAGATCGTAGCGGGGGTGCAAGTATCTACGAGCAGTACTTC.